Listed below are T cell receptor beta chains from one sample, sequenced in a study of cytomegalovirus exposure and HLA in healthy donors. The protocol was immunoSEQ multiplex PCR, while the TCRdb copy is restricted to in-frame clones and leaves out a portion. The table includes a few hundred thousand clones, roughly four fifths detected once. The sequencing input was PBMCs. The receptors come from a woman between 40 and 50 years old in good health and CMV-seropositive. CDR3s include the opening cysteine and the closing phenylalanine or tryptophan. A D gene is named only where the DNA matches it firmly. A row's size may be missing; if present it is once, few, many or a size class.

D gene	V gene	J gene	clone size	CDR3 protein	CDR3 DNA
TRBD2	TRBV2	TRBJ2-3	.	CASSVGTSGTADTQYF	TGTGCCAGCAGTGTAGGGACTAGCGGGACGGCAGATACGCAGTATTTT
.	TRBV6-1	TRBJ1-5	.	CASSAVINQPQHF	TGTGCCAGCAGTGCCGTTATCAATCAGCCCCAGCATTTT
.	TRBV19	TRBJ1-5	.	CASSPLEQGSNQPQHF	TGTGCCAGTAGTCCATTAGAGCAGGGAAGCAATCAGCCCCAGCATTTT
.	TRBV13	TRBJ2-1	few	CASSLGSNEQFF	TGTGCCAGCAGCTTAGGTAGCAATGAGCAGTTCTTC
.	TRBV9	TRBJ2-5	.	CASSAGVQETQYF	TGTGCCAGCAGCGCGGGAGTGCAGGAGACCCAGTACTTC
.	TRBV30	TRBJ2-7	.	CAWTQQGLSYEQYF	TGTGCCTGGACGCAGCAGGGTCTATCCTACGAGCAGTACTTC
.	TRBV6-5	TRBJ1-6	.	CASNTGIYNSPLHF	TGTGCCAGCAATACAGGGATCTATAATTCACCCCTCCACTTT
.	TRBV13	TRBJ1-1	.	CASSFSGTPEAFF	TGTGCCAGCAGCTTCTCGGGTACCCCTGAAGCTTTCTTT
TRBD1	TRBV13	TRBJ2-7	.	CASSLQPTRQGISYEQYF	TGTGCCAGCAGCTTACAACCAACCCGACAGGGAATCTCCTACGAGCAGTACTTC
.	TRBV29-1	TRBJ2-1	.	CSVEEARGPVYNEQFF	TGCAGCGTTGAAGAGGCCCGAGGGCCTGTGTACAATGAGCAGTTCTTC
.	TRBV7-3	TRBJ1-3	.	CASSLTAGRPSGNTIYF	TGTGCCAGCAGCTTAACGGCGGGACGGCCCTCTGGAAACACCATATATTTT
.	TRBV12-5	TRBJ2-1	.	CASGLLAGEQFF	TGTGCTAGTGGGCTACTAGCCGGCGAGCAGTTCTTC
TRBD1	TRBV15	TRBJ2-7	.	CATSRAGQGYEQYF	TGTGCCACCAGCAGAGCGGGACAGGGCTACGAGCAGTACTTC
TRBD2	TRBV30	TRBJ2-7	once	CAWGLAGGPMPYEQYF	TGTGCCTGGGGACTAGCGGGAGGGCCCATGCCCTACGAGCAGTACTTC
.	TRBV5-1	TRBJ2-5	few	CASSFVTSQETQYF	TGCGCCAGCAGCTTTGTGACTTCCCAAGAGACCCAGTACTTC
.	TRBV7-9	TRBJ1-1	.	CASSRRTDTEAFF	TGTGCCAGCAGCCGCCGAACGGACACTGAAGCTTTCTTT
.	TRBV30	TRBJ2-1	.	CAWSVLGNEQFF	TGTGCCTGGAGTGTGCTCGGTAATGAGCAGTTCTTC
TRBD2	TRBV5-4	TRBJ2-3	.	CASSLGVGAGASDTQYF	TGTGCCAGCAGCTTGGGGGTTGGGGCGGGAGCGTCAGATACGCAGTATTTT
TRBD2	TRBV7-9	TRBJ2-3	.	CASSLTSGTDTQYF	TGTGCCAGCAGCTTGACTAGCGGCACAGATACGCAGTATTTT
.	TRBV19	TRBJ2-1	.	CASSIPGLNEQFF	TGTGCCAGTAGTATTCCGGGACTGAATGAGCAGTTCTTC
TRBD2	TRBV11-3	TRBJ2-5	.	CASSLLGGETQYF	TGTGCCAGCAGCTTACTGGGAGGGGAGACCCAGTACTTC
TRBD2	TRBV2	TRBJ2-7	.	CASSEAGGRISYEQYF	TGTGCCAGCAGTGAAGCGGGCGGGAGGATATCCTACGAGCAGTACTTC
.	TRBV11-2	TRBJ2-5	.	CASSDWGTEQKRETQYF	TGTGCCAGCAGCGATTGGGGCACAGAACAAAAACGGGAGACCCAGTACTTC
.	TRBV19	TRBJ1-2	.	CASQHPNPYGYTF	TGTGCCAGCCAACACCCCAATCCTTATGGCTACACCTTC
.	TRBV27	TRBJ2-3	.	CASSPRGDTQYF	TGTGCCAGCAGTCCCCGCGGAGATACGCAGTATTTT
.	TRBV6-5	TRBJ1-3	.	CASSYSGLNSGNTIYF	TGTGCCAGCAGTTACTCGGGACTGAACTCTGGAAACACCATATATTTT
TRBD2	TRBV5-1	TRBJ2-1	.	CASSSGRLAGDTEQFF	TGCGCCAGCAGCTCGGGACGGCTAGCGGGAGATACTGAGCAGTTCTTC
TRBD1	TRBV29-1	TRBJ2-7	.	CSTWDRTNEQYF	TGCAGCACCTGGGACAGAACAAACGAGCAGTACTTC
TRBD2	TRBV9	TRBJ2-5	few	CASSATSGTETQYF	TGTGCCAGCAGCGCAACTAGCGGGACGGAGACCCAGTACTTC
TRBD1	TRBV4-2	TRBJ2-5	once	CASSPDPGTGARTQYF	TGTGCCAGCAGCCCCGACCCCGGGACAGGGGCTAGGACCCAGTACTTC
.	TRBV21-1	TRBJ1-2	.	CASSKLTGVEPSNYGYTF	TGTGCCAGCAGCAAGCTTACAGGGGTGGAGCCCTCGAACTATGGCTACACCTTC
.	TRBV25-1	TRBJ2-1	.	CASSEYFPLEGSYNEQFF	TGTGCCAGCAGTGAATATTTCCCACTAGAAGGTTCCTACAATGAGCAGTTCTTC
.	TRBV27	TRBJ2-3	.	CASSYVRTSTDTQYF	TGTGCCAGCAGTTACGTCAGGACTAGCACAGATACGCAGTATTTT
TRBD1	TRBV19	TRBJ1-4	.	CASSRGTANEKLFF	TGTGCCAGTAGTAGGGGGACAGCGAATGAAAAACTGTTTTTT
TRBD1	TRBV6-5	TRBJ1-5	.	CASSLGQGGNQPQHF	TGTGCCAGCAGCCTCGGACAGGGAGGCAATCAGCCCCAGCATTTT
.	TRBV2	TRBJ2-7	few	CASGSGIHF	TGTGCCAGCGGTTCAGGGATTCACTTC
TRBD1	TRBV19	TRBJ2-5	.	CASSIRQGVGETQYF	TGTGCCAGTAGTATACGGCAGGGGGTAGGAGAGACCCAGTACTTC
TRBD2	TRBV7-2	TRBJ2-1	.	CASSLGARGLANNEQFF	TGTGCCAGCAGCTTAGGTGCCCGAGGACTAGCGAACAATGAGCAGTTCTTC
TRBD1	TRBV19	TRBJ1-2	.	CATVDRGQQPYGYTF	TGTGCCACCGTGGACAGGGGGCAACAACCCTATGGCTACACCTTC
.	TRBV6-5	TRBJ2-7	few	CASSYRGGYEQYF	TGTGCCAGCAGTTACAGGGGAGGTTACGAGCAGTACTTC
TRBD1	TRBV2	TRBJ1-1	.	CAWGTAYTEAFF	TGTGCTTGGGGGACAGCCTATACTGAAGCTTTCTTT
.	TRBV28	TRBJ2-7	.	CASSFQKDEQYF	TGTGCCAGCAGTTTCCAGAAAGACGAGCAGTACTTC
.	TRBV7-2	TRBJ2-7	.	CASSLLGGDLGYEQYF	TGTGCCAGCAGCTTACTCGGGGGAGATCTTGGGTACGAGCAGTACTTC
TRBD1	TRBV7-9	TRBJ2-5	few	CASSLWDSDGETQYF	TGTGCCAGCAGCTTATGGGACAGTGATGGCGAGACCCAGTACTTC
TRBD1	TRBV27	TRBJ1-6	few	CASSWDRGNSPLHF	TGTGCCAGCAGTTGGGACAGGGGGAATTCACCCCTCCACTTT
.	TRBV15	TRBJ2-5	.	CATSSPGQYLKETQYF	TGTGCCACCAGCAGCCCCGGACAGTACTTGAAGGAGACCCAGTACTTC
TRBD1	TRBV29-1	TRBJ2-2	.	CSVEDPGTGNTGELFF	TGCAGCGTTGAAGATCCGGGGACAGGGAACACCGGGGAGCTGTTTTTT
.	TRBV2	TRBJ1-5	.	CASSAGKQPQHF	TGTGCCAGCAGTGCAGGGAAGCAGCCCCAGCATTTT
.	TRBV5-8	TRBJ1-5	.	CASSWEEMGGLYSNQPQHF	TGTGCCAGCAGCTGGGAAGAAATGGGGGGACTTTATAGCAATCAGCCCCAGCATTTT
.	TRBV19	TRBJ1-5	.	CASSPLRQSSNQPQHF	TGTGCCAGTAGCCCCTTGCGACAGTCTAGCAATCAGCCCCAGCATTTT
TRBD2	TRBV7-3	TRBJ2-1	.	CASSLTGGSSYNEQFF	TGTGCCAGCAGCTTAACCGGCGGGAGCTCCTACAATGAGCAGTTCTTC
TRBD1	TRBV9	TRBJ2-3	.	CASSSSGQGKDTQYF	TGTGCCAGCAGCTCCTCCGGACAGGGAAAAGATACGCAGTATTTT